Below, 9 T cell receptor beta chains from the same sample are listed, as sequenced in a study of T cells in Graves' hyperthyroidism and ophthalmopathy (dated by TCRdb to about 2019). Library preparation used multiplex PCR. Sequenced using an Illumina HiSeq 2000. The TCR beta CDR3 regions were amplified from the RNA transcripts. The TCR CDR3 was subjected to a first round of RT-PCR using the HTBI primer set and the Qiagen OneStep RT-PCR kit. In-frame beta chains were kept once TCRdb had trimmed the public reads at Q25 with fastp and called clones with MiXCR. Every distinct CDR3 protein forms one entry, paired with its most common genes and DNA. In this sample the table shows some 570,000 distinct CDR3 sequences, 17% of which occur a single time. About 16% of the sample belongs to the ten largest clones. Sequencing was done on a sample of blood. The source of these receptors is a woman aged 18 to 35 with Graves' ophthalmopathy.

A few counts support this clonotype. The chain couples TRBV13 to TRBJ2-2; 8 bases map to TRBD2. The CDR3 is 16 amino acids. V was pared by 3 bases and J by 3 bases, with 6 bases of the junction left unmatched. Per germline, CDR1 PRHDT and CDR2 FYEKMQ (reference sequence). CDR3 coding DNA: TGTGCCAGCAGCTTCAGCGGCGGGGGGCACACCGGGGAGCTGTTTTTT. This translates into CASSFSGGGHTGELFF.

The chain carries TRBV19 and TRBJ1-5, with 9 positions matching TRBD1. The trim removed 2 bases at V and 0 bases at J, leaving 5 bases unmatched. Germline V CDR1 and CDR2: LNHDA, SQIVND (reference sequence). The CDR3 is 17 amino acids. The CDR3 is CASSIQDRGPSNQPQHF. The CDR3 region has the DNA TGTGCCAGTAGTATACAGGACAGGGGACCTAGCAATCAGCCCCAGCATTTT.

The chain has TRBV19 and TRBJ2-6, with 10 bases fitting TRBD1. The J segment lost 1 base and the V segment lost 4 bases, leaving 4 bases of the junction unmatched. This CDR3 is 17 amino acids long. Germline V gene lookup returns CDR1 LNHDA and CDR2 SQIVND (reference sequence). DNA for the CDR3: TGTGCCAGTAGTAAGGGGACAGGGGTATCTGGGGCCAACGTCCTGACTTTC. This translates into CASSKGTGVSGANVLTF.

This clonotype was observed a few times. The rearrangement links TRBV5-1 to TRBJ1-2; 7 bases align to TRBD1. CDR1 SGHRS and CDR2 YFSETQ come from the germline V gene. V lost 10 bases, J lost 5 bases, and 17 bases stayed unmatched. This CDR3 is built from 15 residues. CDR3 loop: CASTKRQGRGYGYTF. Written as DNA, the CDR3 is TGCGCCTCCACAAAGCGACAGGGCAGGGGGTATGGCTACACCTTC.

This clonotype was observed many times. The chain carries TRBV20-1 and TRBJ1-1; 7 bases are a match to TRBD1. Unmatched junction bases numbered 5, after V lost 2 bases and J lost 5 bases. The CDR3 loop spans 13 amino acids. Germline CDR1 is DFQATT and CDR2 is SNEGSKA (reference sequence). The CDR3 DNA is TGCAGTGCTAGAATAGGACAGGTTACTGAAGCTTTCTTT. Translation: CSARIGQVTEAFF.

At least ten counts were recorded for this clonotype. The rearrangement joins TRBV28 to TRBJ2-1, with 8 bases lining up with TRBD1. CDR1 and CDR2 from the germline V gene are MDHEN and SYDVKM. Trimming at V came to 5 bases and at J to 2 bases, leaving 2 bases not matched to a gene. The CDR3 consists of 14 residues. The CDR3 region is CASSRDRTYNEQFF. The CDR3 DNA reads as TGTGCCAGCAGTAGGGACAGGACCTACAATGAGCAGTTCTTC.

This clonotype has more than one count but fewer than ten. The chain links TRBV2 to TRBJ2-7; 7 nucleotides match TRBD2. The CDR3 spans 17 residues. Trimming removed 6 bases from V and 4 bases from J; junction bases left unmatched: 18. CDR1 is SNHLY, CDR2 FYNNEI, per germline. CDR3 region: CASRETGGGTPRYEQYF. CDR3 coding DNA: TGTGCCAGCAGGGAGACTGGCGGGGGAACCCCTCGGTACGAGCAGTACTTC.

V usage is TRBV25-1 and J usage is TRBJ2-1; D is tentatively TRBD1 or TRBD2 (5 bases each). The CDR3 covers 16 residues. The germline V gene encodes CDR1 MGHDK and CDR2 SYGVNS. V dropped 6 bases and J dropped 5 bases, with 20 bases sitting between them. The chain's CDR3 is CASSEEGPNPNNEQFF. In nucleotides, the CDR3 is TGTGCCAGCAGCGAAGAGGGGCCAAATCCCAACAATGAGCAGTTCTTC.

In its sample, this clonotype was seen a few times. This rearrangement joins TRBV20-1 to TRBJ1-1; D is possibly TRBD1 (5 bases). CDR3 length equals 13 residues. Trimming removed 5 bases from V and 3 bases from J, with 13 bases in between. Germline-derived CDR1 and CDR2 are DFQATT and SNEGSKA (reference sequence). Here the CDR3 DNA reads TGCAGTGCTGGGGGACCGGGGTACACTGAAGCTTTCTTT. This encodes CSAGGPGYTEAFF.